Listed here are 4 T cell receptor beta chains from one sample, sequenced in a study of blood T cell repertoires in COVID-19. The table came from immunoSEQ multiplex PCR; TCRdb's copy has only in-frame clones and leaves some out. The sample yields 300,000 to 350,000 clones, more than 80% seen once. Sequenced: peripheral blood. These receptors came from a woman aged 30 to 39 with COVID-19, enrolled during active disease.

This chain uses TRBV30 with TRBJ2-7; 9 bases are a match to TRBD1. Germline lookup yields CDR1 GTSNPN and CDR2 SVGIG (reference sequence). The CDR3 covers 13 residues. V lost 5 bases, J lost 2 bases, and 4 bases stayed unmatched. CDR3 region: CAWGTGITYEQYF. Here the CDR3 DNA reads TGTGCCTGGGGGACAGGGATTACCTACGAGCAGTACTTC.

The genes are TRBV5-6 and TRBJ1-2; no reliable D call. The CDR3 covers 13 residues. The V end was cut by 4 bases, the J end by 2 bases, with 9 bases between. Germline lookup yields CDR1 SGHDT and CDR2 YYEEEE. The DNA of the CDR3 is TGTGCCAGCAGCCGGACTGCGAACTATGGCTACACCTTC. Its translation: CASSRTANYGYTF.

The chain joins TRBV5-1 to TRBJ2-1; possibly TRBD2 for D (6 bases). Trimming shortened V by 3 bases and J by 7 bases, and 20 bases separated the two germline ends. CDR3 length equals 16 residues. Germline loops: CDR1 SGHRS, CDR2 YFSETQ. The CDR3 DNA is TGCGCCAGCAGCTCGATTGGAGGGTTCGGGTATAATGAGCAGTTCTTC. It specifies CASSSIGGFGYNEQFF.

A single count supports this clone. The genes are TRBV10-1 and TRBJ2-1; 12 bases are a match to TRBD1. The trim removed 4 bases at V and 8 bases at J, leaving 3 bases unmatched. CDR3 length equals 14 residues. In germline, CDR1 is WNHNN, CDR2 SYGVQD (reference sequence). CDR3 nucleotides: TGCGCCAGCAGTGCCGGGACAGGGGGCTATGAGCAGTTCTTC. Amino acid sequence: CASSAGTGGYEQFF.